This T cell receptor (beta chain) was recovered during a study of blood T cell repertoires in COVID-19. Study-level background: T cells, B-cell-depleted T cells, or PBMCs supplied cDNA or gDNA.

Cohort 3 recovered donors had two negative PCRs, clearance, or symptom resolution. The repertoire was sequenced with immunoSEQ multiplex PCR; TCRdb's copy has only in-frame clones and lacks some. The data contain fewer than 200,000 clones, roughly 88% of them seen just once; the ten biggest clones take up approximately 9%. V was clipped by 3 bases and J by 0 bases, with 8 bases between them. This CDR3 has 14 residues. Looked up from germline, CDR1 is LGHDT and CDR2 is YNNKEL (reference sequence). V and J are TRBV3-1 (or the pseudogene TRBV3-2) and TRBJ1-1; D is ambiguous. The sequencing input was PBMCs or T cells enriched from blood (not recorded which). This TCR was sampled from a woman aged 18-35 years who had recovered from COVID-19. The CDR3 here is CASSHRSVNTEAFF. CDR3 nucleotides: TGTGCCAGCAGCCATCGATCAGTGAACACTGAAGCTTTCTTT.